This entry is about one TCR beta chain. The data were produced by immunoSEQ multiplex PCR, yet TCRdb's version contains in-frame clones alone and is incomplete. The data show approximately 270,000 clones, approximately 85% seen once. Trimming removed 3 bases from V and 0 bases from J, with 15 bases in between. Germline V gene data show CDR1 as SGHRS and CDR2 as YFSETQ. CDR3 size: 16 residues. This sample was taken from a study of blood T cell repertoires in COVID-19. This rearrangement joins TRBV5-1 to TRBJ2-5, with TRBD2 as a possible D gene (6 bases). The receptor was derived from a woman aged 70-85 years with acute or convalescent COVID-19. The material sequenced was peripheral blood. CDR3 DNA sequence: TGCGCCAGCAGCTCGGCGAGTGGGACTTACCAAGAGACCCAGTACTTC. Translated: CASSSASGTYQETQYF.